Following are 22 T cell receptor beta chains from one sample sequenced in a study of T cell responses to AZD1222 COVID-19 vaccine. Produced via immunoSEQ multiplex PCR; TCRdb's table is partial and in-frame only. The table records 100,000 to 150,000 clones, about 93% of them present only once. This material consisted of peripheral blood, taken on day 0 of AZD1222 vaccination. The receptor set was obtained from an adult in good health.

This clone showed up just a few times. CDR3 coding DNA: TGTGCCAGCAGCTTAGCGCGCAGTCGTGGTGAAAAACTGTTTTTT. Its protein is CASSLARSRGEKLFF. V usage is TRBV7-8 and J usage is TRBJ1-4, with D unclear. This CDR3 has 15 residues. V was clipped by 0 bases and J by 7 bases, with 12 bases between them. Germline values: CDR1 SGHVS, CDR2 FQNEAQ.

The V call is TRBV9, the J call TRBJ1-3, with D possibly being TRBD1 (5 bases). V was cut by 0 bases and J by 2 bases, with 15 bases left in between. The CDR3 contains 17 residues. Germline V CDR1 and CDR2: SGDLS, YYNGEE. CDR3 sequence reads: CASSVGDVQKAGNTIYF. CDR3 in DNA: TGTGCCAGCAGCGTAGGGGACGTCCAGAAGGCTGGAAACACCATATATTTT.

The chain links TRBV5-1 to TRBJ2-1, with 15 bases aligning to TRBD2. J lost 8 bases, V lost 5 bases, and 2 bases had no gene match. The CDR3 has 14 amino acids. Germline V gene sequence: CDR1 SGHRS, CDR2 YFSETQ. The CDR3 sequence is CASRRTSGRDEQFF. DNA of the CDR3: TGCGCCAGCAGAAGGACTAGCGGGAGGGATGAGCAGTTCTTC.

This chain joins TRBV5-1 and TRBJ2-1; TRBD1 is a possible D gene (6 bases). The CDR3 has 13 residues. Trimming stripped 7 bases from V and 5 bases from J, with 13 bases between. Germline V gives CDR1 SGHRS, CDR2 YFSETQ. The CDR3 is CASRQVVNNEQFF. In DNA form, the CDR3 reads TGCGCCAGCCGACAGGTAGTTAACAATGAGCAGTTCTTC.

As DNA, the CDR3 is TGTGCCAGCAGCTTAGGAAGGGGGATCGGCACAGATACGCAGTATTTT. Its protein product is CASSLGRGIGTDTQYF. V and J are TRBV7-2 and TRBJ2-3, with TRBD1 as a possible D gene (6 bases). The CDR3 runs 16 residues. Deletions cut 1 base from V and 1 base from J, with 12 bases between. CDR1 and CDR2 from the germline V gene are SGHTA and FQGNSA. Full variable domain (rest looked up from reference TRBV7-2 and TRBJ2-3): GAGVSQSPSNKVTEKGKDVELRCDPISGHTALYWYRQSLGQGLEFLIYFQGNSAPDKSGLPSDRFSAERTGGSVSTLTIQRTQQEDSAVYLCASSLGRGIGTDTQYFGPGTRLTVL.

The V call is TRBV7-9, the J call TRBJ2-2; 10 nucleotides agree with TRBD1. The germline gives CDR1 SEHNR, CDR2 FQNEAQ (reference sequence). The J segment lost 3 bases and the V segment lost 4 bases, leaving 5 bases of the junction unmatched. CDR3 length: 16 residues. CDR3 protein: CASSSRDRGYTGELFF. In nucleotides, the CDR3 is TGTGCCAGCAGCTCCCGGGACAGGGGATACACCGGGGAGCTGTTTTTT.

V usage is TRBV5-1 and J usage is TRBJ2-1; the D gene is possibly TRBD2 (7 bases). The CDR3 contains 15 residues. Trimming left V 2 bases short and J 4 bases short, with 13 bases between. The germline CDR1 and CDR2 sequences are SGHRS and YFSETQ. DNA for the CDR3: TGCGCCAGCAGCTTATGGGGGGGCGAATACAATGAGCAGTTCTTC. Protein: CASSLWGGEYNEQFF.

The chain couples TRBV7-2 to TRBJ1-2; 10 bases line up with TRBD1. The CDR3 runs to 13 residues. Unmatched junction bases numbered 3, after V lost 5 bases and J lost 6 bases. Per the germline V gene, CDR1 is SGHTA and CDR2 is FQGNSA. The CDR3 DNA is TGTGCCAGCAGCACCGGGACAGGGGATGGCTACACCTTC. It codes for CASSTGTGDGYTF.

This rearrangement joins TRBV11-1 to TRBJ2-7, with D perhaps TRBD1 or TRBD2 (5 bases each). Germline V CDR1 and CDR2: SGHAT, FQDESV (reference sequence). V shed 5 bases and J shed 6 bases, with 17 bases lying between them. CDR3 length: 14 residues. The DNA of the CDR3 is TGTGCCAGCAGCAGCTTTACGGGGCCCCTCGAGCAGTACTTC. It specifies CASSSFTGPLEQYF.

The chain joins TRBV19 to TRBJ1-2; D may be TRBD1 (5 bases). Germline V CDR1 and CDR2: LNHDA, SQIVND (reference sequence). The CDR3 totals 13 residues. V dropped 7 bases and J dropped 4 bases, with 13 bases sitting between them. The CDR3 spells CASNAGLIYGYTF. The CDR3 region has the DNA TGTGCCAGTAACGCAGGGCTGATCTATGGCTACACCTTC.

V is TRBV28 and J is TRBJ2-7; 8 bases agree with TRBD1. This CDR3 contains 14 residues. Germline CDR1 and CDR2: MDHEN and SYDVKM. V shed 2 bases, J shed 9 bases, and the junction held 9 bases outside the gene matches. Written as DNA, the CDR3 is TGTGCCAGCAGTTTACTCTCAGGGGGCCAGGCGCAGTACTTC. Encoded protein: CASSLLSGGQAQYF.

The CDR3 loop is CASSEGQGYNEQFF. The CDR3 region has the DNA TGTGCCAGCAGCGAGGGACAGGGCTACAATGAGCAGTTCTTC. The chain is built from TRBV11-3 and TRBJ2-1; 9 bases line up with TRBD1. V lost 5 bases and J lost 3; bases outside the gene matches: 2. This CDR3 region has 14 residues. Per germline, CDR1 SGHNT and CDR2 YENEEA.

The rearrangement links TRBV4-2 to TRBJ2-1; a possible D gene is TRBD2 (6 bases). Germline V CDR1 and CDR2: LGHNA, YNFKEQ. This CDR3 is 15 amino acids long. V lost 1 base and J lost 7, with 14 bases in between. The DNA for the CDR3 is TGTGCCAGCAGCCAAGCGGGAGTAGGTGGGAATGAGCAGTTCTTC. Translating it yields CASSQAGVGGNEQFF.

The V gene is TRBV5-3, the J gene TRBJ1-2, with TRBD1 matching over 9 bases. Being an ORF, TRBV5-3 has a function that is uncertain. Losses at the gene ends were 4 bases for V and 4 bases for J; bases not matched to a gene: 20. This CDR3 comprises 19 residues. The CDR3 loop is CARSVVDRDREGPIYGYTF. The DNA for the CDR3 is TGTGCCAGAAGCGTAGTCGACCGGGACAGGGAGGGCCCCATCTATGGCTACACCTTC.

This clone was seen just once. V is TRBV5-1 and J is TRBJ1-4; D perhaps matches TRBD1 (5 bases). There are 16 residues in the CDR3. Germline-derived CDR1 and CDR2 are SGHRS and YFSETQ. The ends were cut back, 5 bases at V and 5 bases at J, with 19 bases in the middle. Here the CDR3 DNA reads TGCGCCAGCAGTTTGTACGGGACGTCTGACAATGAAAAACTGTTTTTT. Amino acids: CASSLYGTSDNEKLFF. The variable domain in full, completed from reference TRBV5-1 and TRBJ1-4, reads KAGVTQTPRYLIKTRGQQVTLSCSPISGHRSVSWYQQTPGQGLQFLFEYFSETQRNKGNFPGRFSGRQFSNSRSEMNVSTLELGDSALYLCASSLYGTSDNEKLFFGSGTQLSVL.

This chain connects TRBV19 to TRBJ2-7; 9 bases agree with TRBD2. V was clipped by 7 bases and J by 3 bases; unmatched bases: 4. The CDR3 is 13 residues long. Germline CDR1 reads LNHDA; CDR2 reads SQIVND (reference sequence). The CDR3 coding sequence is TGTGCCAGTAAAAATAGCGGGAGCTACGAGCAGTACTTC. Residues: CASKNSGSYEQYF.

The J gene is TRBJ1-1, the V gene TRBV27; D is undetermined. The V gene lost 3 bases and the J gene lost 5 bases, with 10 bases spanning the gap. Germline V gene data show CDR1 as MNHEY and CDR2 as SMNVEV (reference sequence). This CDR3 region has 13 residues. The chain's CDR3 is CASSFGGKTEAFF. The DNA of the CDR3 is TGTGCCAGCAGTTTTGGTGGTAAAACTGAAGCTTTCTTT.

The chain has TRBV9 and TRBJ1-1, with D possibly matching TRBD1 (6 bases). Germline V gene sequence: CDR1 SGDLS, CDR2 YYNGEE. V shed 1 base and J shed 2 bases, with 12 bases lying between them. The length of the CDR3 is 15 residues. CDR3 amino acids: CASSVSGQFNTEAFF. In nucleotides, the CDR3 is TGTGCCAGCAGCGTATCTGGACAGTTCAACACTGAAGCTTTCTTT.

A single count supports this clone. V and J are TRBV7-9 and TRBJ1-4, with 10 bases aligning to TRBD1. CDR1 and CDR2 from the germline V gene are SEHNR and FQNEAQ (reference sequence). V shed 4 bases, J shed 10 bases, and the junction held 9 bases outside the gene matches. The CDR3 consists of 15 residues. The CDR3, as DNA: TGTGCCAGCAGCTCAGCGGACAGGGGGAGTGGAAAACTGTTTTTT. Encoded protein: CASSSADRGSGKLFF.

This clone was seen just once. The gene calls are TRBV20-1 and TRBJ1-2; 9 nucleotides agree with TRBD1. Germline values: CDR1 DFQATT, CDR2 SNEGSKA (reference sequence). The V gene end was trimmed by 3 bases and the J gene end by 4 bases; junction bases not matched to a gene: 9. The CDR3 has 15 amino acids. The CDR3 spells CSASLKGQGSYGYTF. Here the CDR3 DNA reads TGCAGTGCTAGTTTAAAAGGACAGGGGAGCTATGGCTACACCTTC.

This rearrangement joins TRBV10-2 to TRBJ1-1; D is unclear. The CDR3 totals 11 residues. Germline CDR1 WSHSY, CDR2 SAAADI. V was clipped by 6 bases and J by 2 bases, with 4 bases between them. In DNA, the CDR3 is TGCGCCAGCAGGGATAACACTGAAGCTTTCTTT. Translated: CASRDNTEAFF.

The chain carries TRBV10-1 and TRBJ2-1; 12 bases fit TRBD1. This CDR3 has 17 residues. Losses at the gene ends were 4 bases for V and 7 bases for J; bases not matched to a gene: 11. Germline assignment: CDR1 WNHNN and CDR2 SYGVQD (reference sequence). CDR3 amino acids: CASSAVPGQGAGNEQFF. CDR3 in DNA: TGCGCCAGCAGTGCCGTACCGGGACAGGGGGCAGGGAATGAGCAGTTCTTC.